Presented here are 27 T cell receptor beta chains from one specimen sequenced in a study of beta chain features in type 1 diabetes. Whole-study findings and limits: Significant though moderate, a shortening of TCRB CDR3s appeared in all four CD4+ subsets of Type 1 diabetes patients.

The whole isolated RNA underwent reverse transcription, so sequencing captured expressed TCRB transcripts. This table comes from immunoSEQ multiplex PCR, and its TCRdb copy is limited to in-frame clones, with some not included. The sample has some 15,000 clones, about 70% seen once. Which antigens these TCRs recognize remains unknown. The sample consisted of Tregs from blood. The receptor source for this set is a man aged 25-40 years with type 1 diabetes.

The chain carries TRBV5-4 and TRBJ2-1; the match to TRBD1 covers 7 bases. Per germline, CDR1 SGHNT and CDR2 YYREEE (reference sequence). V dropped 4 bases and J dropped 5; count of bases not matched to a gene: 6. The CDR3 consists of 14 residues. CDR3 nucleotide sequence: TGTGCCAGCAGCCCGGGACAGCACAACAATGAGCAGTTCTTC. This gives the protein CASSPGQHNNEQFF.

This clone was seen only a few times. V is TRBV18 and J is TRBJ2-1; D gene ambiguous. Per germline, CDR1 KGHSH and CDR2 LQKENI. The CDR3 runs to 13 residues. The V gene lost 3 bases and the J gene lost 7 bases, with 10 bases spanning the gap. The CDR3 sequence: CASSPRTQNEQFF. DNA of the CDR3: TGTGCCAGCTCACCCCGCACCCAGAATGAGCAGTTCTTC. Filled out from reference TRBV18 and TRBJ2-1, the complete variable domain reads NAGVMQNPRHLVRRRGQEARLRCSPMKGHSHVYWYRQLPEEGLKFMVYLQKENIIDESGMPKERFSAEFPKEGPSILRIQQVVRGDSAAYFCASSPRTQNEQFFGPGTRLTVL.

The chain links TRBV10-3 to TRBJ2-3; D possibly corresponds to TRBD2 (5 bases). The CDR3 is 15 amino acids. V lost 3 bases to trimming and J lost 0 bases, with 10 bases between them. Per the germline V gene, CDR1 is ENHRY and CDR2 is SYGVKD. The CDR3 sequence: CAISEGGPSTDTQYF. DNA for the CDR3: TGTGCCATCAGTGAAGGAGGTCCTAGCACAGATACGCAGTATTTT.

V is TRBV9 and J is TRBJ2-1; D unclear. Trimming stripped 4 bases from V and 2 bases from J, with 10 bases between. Germline V lookup: CDR1 SGDLS, CDR2 YYNGEE. The CDR3 extends over 14 amino acids. The CDR3 reads CASSPGQAYNEQFF. In nucleotides, the CDR3 is TGTGCCAGCAGCCCAGGCCAGGCCTACAATGAGCAGTTCTTC.

The chain joins TRBV4-1 to TRBJ2-5; 7 nucleotides line up with TRBD2. This CDR3 has 15 residues. V lost 3 bases to trimming and J lost 0 bases; unmatched junction nucleotides: 4. Germline CDR1 MGHRA, CDR2 YSYEKL. The CDR3 is CASSHLGGYQETQYF. CDR3 nucleotide sequence: TGCGCCAGCAGCCACTTGGGGGGGTACCAAGAGACCCAGTACTTC.

This chain joins TRBV5-1 and TRBJ2-2; 10 nucleotides agree with TRBD2. V shed 1 base and J 6 bases; nucleotides not matched to a gene: 9. This CDR3 is 17 amino acids long. CDR1 and CDR2 from the germline V gene are SGHRS and YFSETQ. The CDR3 nucleotides are TGCGCCAGCAGCTTGACGCCTAGCGGGAGTTCGGCCGGGGAGCTGTTTTTT. Translating gives CASSLTPSGSSAGELFF. Together with reference TRBV5-1 and TRBJ2-2, the CDR3 gives the full variable domain: KAGVTQTPRYLIKTRGQQVTLSCSPISGHRSVSWYQQTPGQGLQFLFEYFSETQRNKGNFPGRFSGRQFSNSRSEMNVSTLELGDSALYLCASSLTPSGSSAGELFFGEGSRLTVL.

The J gene is TRBJ1-5, the V gene TRBV2; TRBD1 aligns across 7 bases. This CDR3 has 13 amino acids. Trimming cost V 6 bases and J 4 bases; bases outside gene matches: 3. Looked up from germline, CDR1 is SNHLY and CDR2 is FYNNEI. The CDR3 DNA reads TGTGCCAGCAGGGGGACAGAAAATCAGCCCCAGCATTTT. Amino acid sequence: CASRGTENQPQHF.

This chain connects TRBV15 to TRBJ1-2; possible D gene TRBD1, 6 bases. CDR1 LNHNV and CDR2 YYDKDF come from the germline V gene (reference sequence). V lost 3 bases and J lost 4, with 18 bases in between. This CDR3 contains 16 residues. The chain's CDR3 is CATSSDAGAGSYGYTF. CDR3 nucleotides: TGTGCCACCAGCAGTGACGCAGGGGCAGGGAGCTATGGCTACACCTTC. The full variable domain, with the rest looked up from reference TRBV15 and TRBJ1-2, is DAMVIQNPRYQVTQFGKPVTLSCSQTLNHNVMYWYQQKSSQAPKLLFHYYDKDFNNEADTPDNFQSRRPNTSFCFLDIRSPGLGDTAMYLCATSSDAGAGSYGYTFGSGTRLTVV.

The rearrangement uses TRBV11-2 and TRBJ2-7; D might be TRBD2 (7 bases). V was clipped by 1 base and J by 4 bases, with 20 bases between them. Germline loops: CDR1 SGHAT, CDR2 FQNNGV. The CDR3 is 17 amino acids. CDR3 in amino acids: CASSLGYREGTRYEQYF. CDR3 bases: TGTGCCAGCAGCTTAGGCTACAGGGAGGGTACCCGATACGAGCAGTACTTC.

This clone was observed a few times. The chain couples TRBV30 to TRBJ1-1; D call uncertain. V was pared by 1 base and J by 6 bases, with 6 bases between. The CDR3 spans 11 residues. From germline, CDR1 is GTSNPN and CDR2 SVGIG (reference sequence). In DNA, the CDR3 is TGTGCCTGGAGTGATCGGGCTGAAGCTTTCTTT. It translates to CAWSDRAEAFF.

The chain has TRBV5-1 and TRBJ1-1; possibly TRBD1 for D (5 bases). Germline CDR1 SGHRS, CDR2 YFSETQ. The CDR3 runs 14 residues. Trimming removed 7 bases from V and 1 base from J, with 14 bases in between. CDR3: CASARGVPNTEAFF. CDR3 coding DNA: TGCGCCAGCGCCCGGGGGGTCCCGAACACTGAAGCTTTCTTT.

This chain connects TRBV27 to TRBJ2-1; 10 bases agree with TRBD1. Trimming cost V 9 bases and J 7 bases; bases outside gene matches: 21. The CDR3 contains 18 residues. Per germline, CDR1 MNHEY and CDR2 SMNVEV (reference sequence). CDR3 protein: CASLGGLRGQGISNEQFF. CDR3 in DNA: TGTGCCAGTCTGGGAGGGCTCCGGGGACAGGGGATTTCAAATGAGCAGTTCTTC.

The V and J genes are TRBV7-9 and TRBJ2-7, with 7 nucleotides matching TRBD1. CDR3 length equals 14 residues. Trimming cost V 5 bases and J 5 bases; bases outside gene matches: 9. Germline CDR1 and CDR2: SEHNR and FQNEAQ (reference sequence). The CDR3 DNA reads TGTGCCAGCAGCCTGGGGACAGAGGGAAACGAGCAGTACTTC. Protein product: CASSLGTEGNEQYF. Full variable domain (missing parts from reference TRBV7-9 and TRBJ2-7): DTGVSQNPRHKITKRGQNVTFRCDPISEHNRLYWYRQTLGQGPEFLTYFQNEAQLEKSRLLSDRFSAERPKGSFSTLEIQRTEQGDSAMYLCASSLGTEGNEQYFGPGTRLTVT.

The table lists this clone with a few counts. The V call is TRBV20-1, the J call TRBJ1-2; D not resolved. This CDR3 spans 11 amino acids. Trimming shortened V by 4 bases and J by 13 bases, and 16 bases separated the two germline ends. In germline, CDR1 is DFQATT, CDR2 SNEGSKA (reference sequence). In nucleotides, the CDR3 is TGCAGTGCTATTAGCCCTCCGGATTCCACCTTC. Translating it yields CSAISPPDSTF.

This clone has just a few counts. This chain uses TRBV5-1 with TRBJ2-2; 12 nucleotides align to TRBD2. Unmatched junction bases numbered 6, after V lost 4 bases and J lost 5 bases. This CDR3 region has 16 residues. Looked up from germline, CDR1 is SGHRS and CDR2 is YFSETQ. CDR3 sequence: CASSILAGGATGELFF. The CDR3 region has the DNA TGCGCCAGCAGCATACTAGCGGGGGGCGCTACCGGGGAGCTGTTTTTT.

The chain joins TRBV6-1 to TRBJ1-4; TRBD1 agrees at 7 bases. The CDR3 is 13 residues long. Germline trimming cut 6 bases from V and 8 bases from J; bases unmatched to any gene: 6. CDR1 and CDR2 from the germline V gene are MNHNS and SASEGT. The DNA of the CDR3 is TGTGCCAGCAGACCCCGACAGGGAGAAAAACTGTTTTTT. Protein: CASRPRQGEKLFF.

The rearrangement joins TRBV11-3 to TRBJ2-1, with 11 bases matching TRBD2. Germline V gene data show CDR1 as SGHNT and CDR2 as YENEEA. V dropped 5 bases and J dropped 4; count of bases not matched to a gene: 4. This CDR3 has 15 amino acids. The CDR3 nucleotides read TGTGCCAGCAGCCTTTCTAGCGGGGGGTACAATGAGCAGTTCTTC. Its translation: CASSLSSGGYNEQFF.

This clone was seen only once. The chain links TRBV19 to TRBJ2-3, with 7 bases aligning to TRBD1. Germline CDR1 and CDR2: LNHDA and SQIVND (reference sequence). This CDR3 is 15 amino acids long. J gave up 1 base and V 5 bases, and 6 bases lay outside the gene matches. The CDR3 region is CASSQQGTGTDTQYF. As DNA, the CDR3 is TGTGCCAGTAGTCAGCAAGGGACAGGCACAGATACGCAGTATTTT.

The chain joins TRBV10-3 to TRBJ2-5; 9 bases map to TRBD1. Germline V lookup: CDR1 ENHRY, CDR2 SYGVKD. V lost 7 bases to trimming and J lost 1 base; unmatched junction nucleotides: 4. This CDR3 is 14 amino acids long. The CDR3 is CAITEDRGQETQYF. DNA for the CDR3: TGTGCCATCACAGAGGACAGGGGCCAAGAGACCCAGTACTTC.

The rearrangement links TRBV6-1 to TRBJ1-1, with no clear D. Germline CDR1 is MNHNS and CDR2 is SASEGT. This CDR3 spans 15 amino acids. V lost 6 bases, J lost 0 bases, and 14 bases lay in between. In nucleotides, the CDR3 is TGTGCCAGCAGGAAGGAGCCCAGCCTGAACACTGAAGCTTTCTTT. This translates into CASRKEPSLNTEAFF.

This clone was seen more than once but under ten times. The rearrangement links TRBV5-1 to TRBJ2-2; D is possibly TRBD1 or TRBD2 (6 bases each). Germline CDR1 and CDR2: SGHRS and YFSETQ. The CDR3 is 17 amino acids. V shed 4 bases and J shed 5 bases, with 21 bases lying between them. The CDR3 spells CASSLGGSFRGTGELFF. The CDR3 region has the DNA TGCGCCAGCAGCCTGGGGGGCTCCTTCCGGGGGACCGGGGAGCTGTTTTTT.

With respect to this clone: One junction end does not reproduce the germline sequence, and a read error may be involved. This chain uses TRBV2 with TRBJ2-5; a weak D match, TRBD2 (5 bases). The CDR3 length is 14 residues. Germline lookup yields CDR1 SNHLY and CDR2 FYNNEI. This CDR3 is CTSSENRGRETQYF. In DNA, the CDR3 is TGTACCAGCAGTGAAAACCGGGGTCGGGAGACCCAGTACTTC.

The count of this clone is one. The chain combines TRBV6-5 with TRBJ2-1; 10 bases map to TRBD1. The CDR3 extends over 15 amino acids. From germline, CDR1 is MNHEY and CDR2 SVGAGI. The V segment lost 4 bases and the J segment 1 base; nucleotides outside the gene matches: 1. CDR3 region: CASSSGQGSYNEQFF. CDR3 in DNA: TGTGCCAGCAGTTCGGGACAGGGGTCCTACAATGAGCAGTTCTTC.

CDR3 loop: CASSYPREIGTGELFF. The CDR3 DNA reads TGTGCCAGCAGTTACCCCAGGGAAATTGGCACCGGGGAGCTGTTTTTT. V usage is TRBV6-6 and J usage is TRBJ2-2; the D gene is possibly TRBD1 (5 bases). The CDR3 is made up of 16 amino acids. Germline V gene data show CDR1 as MNHNY and CDR2 as SVGAGI (reference sequence). V was trimmed by 2 bases and J by 4 bases, leaving 14 bases between them.

The chain has TRBV6-5 and TRBJ2-3, with D tentatively TRBD2 (5 bases). There are 14 residues in the CDR3. Germline V lookup: CDR1 MNHEY, CDR2 SVGAGI. V dropped 2 bases and J dropped 8 bases, with 14 bases sitting between them. Here the CDR3 reads CASSYVREDGTQYF. Here the CDR3 DNA reads TGTGCCAGCAGTTACGTTCGGGAAGACGGTACGCAGTATTTT.

The genes are TRBV30 and TRBJ1-2; the D gene is possibly TRBD1 (5 bases). The CDR3 has 13 residues. Germline lookup yields CDR1 GTSNPN and CDR2 SVGIG (reference sequence). V gave up 3 bases and J gave up 8 bases, with 16 bases separating them. CDR3 sequence (DNA): TGTGCCTGGAGCGCGACAGTCGTGGACGGCTACACCTTC. Translation gives CAWSATVVDGYTF.

The V call is TRBV29-1, the J call TRBJ2-3, with 11 bases identical to TRBD2. Germline CDR1 SQVTM, CDR2 ANQGSEA. The length of the CDR3 is 14 residues. V lost 7 bases and J lost 5; bases outside the gene matches: 8. This CDR3 reads CSAARLAGKDTQYF. The CDR3 nucleotides read TGCAGCGCCGCTAGACTAGCGGGGAAAGATACGCAGTATTTT.